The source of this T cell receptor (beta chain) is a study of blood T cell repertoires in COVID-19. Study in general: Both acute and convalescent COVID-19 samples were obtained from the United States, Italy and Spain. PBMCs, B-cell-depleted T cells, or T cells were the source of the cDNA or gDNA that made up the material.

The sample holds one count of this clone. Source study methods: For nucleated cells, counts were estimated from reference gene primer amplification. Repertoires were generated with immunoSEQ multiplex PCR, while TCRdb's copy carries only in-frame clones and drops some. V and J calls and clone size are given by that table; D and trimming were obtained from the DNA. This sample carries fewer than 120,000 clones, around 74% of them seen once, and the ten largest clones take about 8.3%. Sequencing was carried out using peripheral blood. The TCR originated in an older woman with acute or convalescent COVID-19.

The CDR3 DNA reads TGTGCCAGCAGCGTAGGGGGAAGGACAGGGGATGAAAAACTGTTTTTT. Amino acids: CASSVGGRTGDEKLFF. The rearrangement uses TRBV9 and TRBJ1-4, with 9 positions matching TRBD1. The CDR3 has 16 amino acids. Unmatched junction bases numbered 6, after V lost 0 bases and J lost 6 bases. CDR1 and CDR2 (germline): SGDLS, YYNGEE.